The rows below give T cell receptor beta chains drawn from one sample of a study of graft-versus-host responses after intestinal transplantation. Using immunoSEQ multiplex PCR, the repertoire was profiled, and TCRdb retains in-frame clones only, with some absent. The table includes over 100,000 clones, more than 85% detected once. Their antigens are not known. This specimen consisted of unstimulated CD4+ T cells sorted from spleen or lymph node cells, obtained before intestinal transplant. Every receptor here comes from a human donor who received an intestinal transplant. CDR3s include the opening cysteine and the closing phenylalanine or tryptophan. D genes are given only for firm matches. A clone size is listed for some rows: how often the clone was seen (once, few, many), or a class if it is expanded.

j_call: TRBJ2-3
clone_size: .
v_call: TRBV11-3
d_call: TRBD1
cdr3_aa: CASSPGGGQGLTDTQYF
cdr3_nt: TGTGCCAGCAGCCCAGGGGGGGGACAGGGTCTCACAGATACGCAGTATTTT

j_call: TRBJ2-3
clone_size: .
v_call: TRBV9
d_call: TRBD2
cdr3_aa: CASSGTSGGFLDTQYF
cdr3_nt: TGTGCCAGCAGCGGGACTAGCGGGGGGTTCTTAGATACGCAGTATTTT

j_call: TRBJ2-3
clone_size: .
v_call: TRBV5-5
d_call: .
cdr3_aa: CASSLPVSGLKDTQYF
cdr3_nt: TGTGCCAGCAGCTTGCCGGTTAGCGGCCTCAAGGATACGCAGTATTTT

j_call: TRBJ2-1
clone_size: .
v_call: TRBV7-7
d_call: .
cdr3_aa: CASSPRGSGGPAGEQFF
cdr3_nt: TGTGCCAGCAGCCCGAGGGGGTCGGGCGGACCAGCGGGTGAGCAGTTCTTC

j_call: TRBJ1-1
clone_size: few
v_call: TRBV27
d_call: .
cdr3_aa: CASSLYRYTEAFF
cdr3_nt: TGTGCCAGCAGTTTATATCGGTACACTGAAGCTTTCTTT

j_call: TRBJ1-4
clone_size: .
v_call: TRBV12-5
d_call: .
cdr3_aa: CASGLVMENEKLFF
cdr3_nt: TGTGCTAGTGGTTTGGTAATGGAAAATGAAAAACTGTTTTTT

j_call: TRBJ1-6
clone_size: .
v_call: TRBV6-5
d_call: .
cdr3_aa: CASRESDSPLHF
cdr3_nt: TGTGCCAGCAGAGAGTCGGATTCACCCCTCCACTTT

j_call: TRBJ1-5
clone_size: .
v_call: TRBV5-1
d_call: .
cdr3_aa: CASSWDTDQPQHF
cdr3_nt: TGCGCCAGCAGCTGGGACACCGATCAGCCCCAGCATTTT

j_call: TRBJ1-5
clone_size: .
v_call: TRBV27
d_call: .
cdr3_aa: CASSLGNNQPQHF
cdr3_nt: TGTGCCAGCAGTTTGGGGAACAATCAGCCCCAGCATTTT

j_call: TRBJ2-6
clone_size: .
v_call: TRBV4-2
d_call: .
cdr3_aa: CASSQAGQLSGANVLTF
cdr3_nt: TGTGCCAGCAGCCAAGCTGGACAACTCTCTGGGGCCAACGTCCTGACTTTC

j_call: TRBJ2-3
clone_size: .
v_call: TRBV4-2
d_call: .
cdr3_aa: CASSQGFSRRGTDTQYF
cdr3_nt: TGTGCCAGCAGCCAAGGTTTCTCCAGACGAGGTACAGATACGCAGTATTTT

j_call: TRBJ2-3
clone_size: few
v_call: TRBV27
d_call: TRBD2
cdr3_aa: CASNPGLATKYTQYF
cdr3_nt: TGTGCCAGCAATCCGGGACTAGCCACCAAATATACGCAGTATTTT

j_call: TRBJ2-7
clone_size: once
v_call: TRBV4-1
d_call: TRBD1
cdr3_aa: CASKKTGTGIYEQYF
cdr3_nt: TGCGCCAGCAAAAAAACCGGGACAGGGATCTACGAGCAGTACTTC

j_call: TRBJ1-4
clone_size: .
v_call: TRBV6-5
d_call: .
cdr3_aa: CASSYRQGNEKLFF
cdr3_nt: TGTGCCAGCAGTTACCGCCAGGGTAATGAAAAACTGTTTTTT

j_call: TRBJ1-6
clone_size: few
v_call: TRBV10-2
d_call: .
cdr3_aa: CASRLGDYSPLHF
cdr3_nt: TGCGCCAGCAGGTTGGGGGACTATTCACCCCTCCACTTT

j_call: TRBJ1-4
clone_size: once
v_call: TRBV6-5
d_call: TRBD1
cdr3_aa: CASSYRGRTNEKLFF
cdr3_nt: TGTGCCAGCAGTTACAGGGGGCGGACTAATGAAAAACTGTTTTTT

j_call: TRBJ1-2
clone_size: .
v_call: TRBV5-1
d_call: .
cdr3_aa: CASSLRAEGDGYTF
cdr3_nt: TGCGCCAGCAGCTTGCGGGCAGAAGGGGATGGCTACACCTTC